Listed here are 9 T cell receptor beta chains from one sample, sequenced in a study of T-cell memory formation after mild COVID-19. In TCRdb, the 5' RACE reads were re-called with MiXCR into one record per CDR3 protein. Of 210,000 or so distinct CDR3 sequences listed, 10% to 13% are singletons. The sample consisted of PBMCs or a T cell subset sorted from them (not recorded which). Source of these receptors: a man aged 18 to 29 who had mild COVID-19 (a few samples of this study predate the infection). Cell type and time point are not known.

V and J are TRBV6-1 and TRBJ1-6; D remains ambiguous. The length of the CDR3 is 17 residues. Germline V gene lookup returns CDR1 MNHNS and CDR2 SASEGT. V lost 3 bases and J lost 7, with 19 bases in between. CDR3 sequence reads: CASSDRRTSEVNSPLHF. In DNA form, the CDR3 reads TGTGCCAGCAGTGATAGACGGACCTCCGAGGTCAATTCACCCCTCCACTTT.

CDR3 protein: CASSAGTGGTAFF. CDR3 nucleotides: TGTGCCAGCAGCGCCGGGACAGGGGGCACCGCTTTCTTT. The J gene is TRBJ1-1, the V gene TRBV12-3 or TRBV12-4, with 12 nucleotides matching TRBD1. There are 13 residues in the CDR3. V trimming: 6 bases; J trimming: 11 bases; junction bases outside the gene matches: 7.

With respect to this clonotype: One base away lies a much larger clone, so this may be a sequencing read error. DNA for the CDR3: TGTGCCAGCAGCTTCTGGCCCAATCAGCCCCAGCATTTT. It yields the protein CASSFWPNQPQHF. The gene calls are TRBV7-2 and TRBJ1-5; unclear D gene. CDR1 and CDR2 from the germline V gene are SGHTA and FQGNSA. Trimming left V 3 bases short and J 3 bases short, with 6 bases between. CDR3 size: 13 residues.

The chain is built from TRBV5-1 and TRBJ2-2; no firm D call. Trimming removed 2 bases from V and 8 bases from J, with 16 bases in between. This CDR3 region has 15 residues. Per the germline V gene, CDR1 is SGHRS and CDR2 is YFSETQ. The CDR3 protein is CASSFRDSTWGELFF. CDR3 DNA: TGCGCCAGCAGCTTCCGCGACTCCACCTGGGGGGAGCTGTTTTTT.

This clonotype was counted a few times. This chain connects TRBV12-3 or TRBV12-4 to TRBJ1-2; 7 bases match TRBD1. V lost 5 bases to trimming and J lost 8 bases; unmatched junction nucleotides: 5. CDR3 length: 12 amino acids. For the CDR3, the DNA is TGTGCCAGCAGTAGACAGGGTCTGGGCTACACCTTC. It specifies CASSRQGLGYTF.

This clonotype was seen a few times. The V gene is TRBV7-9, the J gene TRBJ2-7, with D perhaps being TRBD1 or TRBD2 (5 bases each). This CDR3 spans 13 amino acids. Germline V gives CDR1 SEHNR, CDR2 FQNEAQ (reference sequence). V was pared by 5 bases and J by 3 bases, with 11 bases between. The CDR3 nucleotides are TGTGCCAGCAGCCTCGGGACCCACTACGAGCAGTACTTC. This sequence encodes CASSLGTHYEQYF.

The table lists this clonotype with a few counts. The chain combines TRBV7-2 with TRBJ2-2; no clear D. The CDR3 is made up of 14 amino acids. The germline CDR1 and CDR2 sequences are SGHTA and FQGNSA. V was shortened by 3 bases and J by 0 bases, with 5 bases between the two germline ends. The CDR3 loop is CASSFPANTGELFF. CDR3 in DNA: TGTGCCAGCAGCTTCCCCGCGAACACCGGGGAGCTGTTTTTT.

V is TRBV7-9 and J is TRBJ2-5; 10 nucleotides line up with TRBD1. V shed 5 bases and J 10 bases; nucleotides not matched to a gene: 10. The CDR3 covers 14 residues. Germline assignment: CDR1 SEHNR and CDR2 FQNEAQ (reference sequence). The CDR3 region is CASSGPGQGSIQYF. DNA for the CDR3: TGTGCCAGCAGCGGCCCGGGACAGGGGTCTATCCAGTACTTC.

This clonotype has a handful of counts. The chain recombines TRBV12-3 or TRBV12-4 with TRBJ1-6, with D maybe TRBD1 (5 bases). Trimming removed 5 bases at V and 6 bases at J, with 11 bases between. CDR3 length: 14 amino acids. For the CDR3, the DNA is TGTGCCAGCAGTCCCCAGGGAGTTAATTCACCCCTCCACTTT. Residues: CASSPQGVNSPLHF.